This note documents a single TCR beta chain sequence. This specimen belongs to a study of T-cell memory formation after mild COVID-19. The CDR3 totals 15 residues. Trimming took 6 bases from V and 0 from J, leaving 11 bases between them. Using its own MiXCR run on the 5' RACE reads, TCRdb lists one record per CDR3 protein. This table has roughly 410,000 distinct CDR3 sequences, approximately 24% appearing once. The chain uses TRBV12-3 or TRBV12-4 and TRBJ1-4, with D unresolved. This clonotype originated in an adult woman who had mild COVID-19 (a few samples of this study predate the infection). Cell type and time point are not known. Sequencing was done on a sample of PBMCs or a T cell subset sorted from them (not recorded which). This CDR3 reads CASRLLSATNEKLFF. DNA of the CDR3: TGTGCCAGCAGATTACTATCCGCAACTAATGAAAAACTGTTTTTT.